The 14 T cell receptor beta chains presented below share a single source sample, sequenced in a study of cytomegalovirus exposure and HLA in healthy donors. The PCR ran on 60 Vbeta and 13 Jbeta primers. The protocol was immunoSEQ multiplex PCR, while the TCRdb copy is restricted to in-frame clones and leaves out a portion. The table lists 250,000 or so clones, 80% to 95% of them singletons. Sample: PBMCs. The receptors originated from a girl aged 2 to 10 in good health and CMV-seronegative.

This chain connects TRBV10-1 to TRBJ2-1; D may be TRBD1 (6 bases). Germline assignment: CDR1 WNHNN and CDR2 SYGVQD (reference sequence). Trimming took 6 bases from V and 5 from J, leaving 14 bases between them. The CDR3 consists of 14 residues. The CDR3 DNA sequence: TGCGCCAGCAGGGGCGTACAGGGTCACAATGAGCAGTTCTTC. Protein sequence: CASRGVQGHNEQFF.

The V gene is TRBV10-1, the J gene TRBJ1-1; TRBD1 is a possible D gene (5 bases). The length of the CDR3 is 14 residues. The germline V gene has CDR1 WNHNN and CDR2 SYGVQD (reference sequence). The V end lost 8 bases, the J end lost 2 bases, and 15 bases lay between the germline ends. For the CDR3, the DNA is TGCGCCAGCCCAGGGCGGAGATTAAACACTGAAGCTTTCTTT. It translates to CASPGRRLNTEAFF.

This clone was seen just once. The chain is built from TRBV30 and TRBJ1-1, with D possibly being TRBD1 (6 bases). Trimming shortened V by 4 bases and J by 5 bases, and 20 bases separated the two germline ends. CDR3 length: 15 amino acids. In germline, CDR1 is GTSNPN, CDR2 SVGIG (reference sequence). In DNA form, the CDR3 reads TGTGCCTGGAATTACCCAGGGGCCCTGAGAACTGAAGCTTTCTTT. Protein: CAWNYPGALRTEAFF.

The rearrangement links TRBV28 to TRBJ2-7; TRBD2 is a possible D gene (6 bases). With 4 bases removed from V and 2 bases from J, the gap between germline ends came to 12 bases. Germline assignment: CDR1 MDHEN and CDR2 SYDVKM. CDR3 length equals 14 residues. The CDR3 sequence is CASSSLAPTYEQYF. The CDR3 DNA follows: TGTGCCAGCAGTTCACTAGCCCCTACCTACGAGCAGTACTTC.

V usage is TRBV9 and J usage is TRBJ2-1; perhaps TRBD1 as D (6 bases). Trimming took 5 bases from V and 8 from J, leaving 14 bases between them. This CDR3 has 13 amino acids. Germline-derived CDR1 and CDR2 are SGDLS and YYNGEE. CDR3 DNA sequence: TGTGCCAGCAGTAAGACAGGCTTGGATGAGCAGTTCTTC. Its protein is CASSKTGLDEQFF.

This clone was seen just once. The V and J genes are TRBV10-3 and TRBJ1-1; the D is unclear. The CDR3 loop spans 13 amino acids. Trimming shortened V by 4 bases and J by 1 base, and 7 bases separated the two germline ends. Germline assignment: CDR1 ENHRY and CDR2 SYGVKD. The CDR3 loop is CAISATGNTEAFF. The DNA for the CDR3 is TGTGCCATCAGTGCGACGGGGAACACTGAAGCTTTCTTT.

This clone was seen a single time. The chain has TRBV30 and TRBJ2-1, with 9 nucleotides matching TRBD1. CDR1 GTSNPN and CDR2 SVGIG come from the germline V gene (reference sequence). The CDR3 consists of 15 residues. Trimming cost V 1 base and J 6 bases; bases outside gene matches: 7. In DNA form, the CDR3 reads TGTGCCTGGAGTGCTGGGACAGGGCGGCCCAATGAGCAGTTCTTC. Its translation is CAWSAGTGRPNEQFF. The full variable domain, completed using reference TRBV30 and TRBJ2-1, is SQTIHQWPATLVQPVGSPLSLECTVEGTSNPNLYWYRQAAGRGLQLLFYSVGIGQISSEVPQNLSASRPQDRQFILSSKKLLLSDSGFYLCAWSAGTGRPNEQFFGPGTRLTVL.

This chain links TRBV5-1 with TRBJ2-3, with TRBD1 matching over 8 bases. Germline CDR1 and CDR2: SGHRS and YFSETQ. The CDR3 is 14 amino acids. V gave up 4 bases and J gave up 3 bases; unmatched junction bases: 4. The DNA of the CDR3 is TGCGCCAGCAGCGGGGGACAGGCGACAGATACGCAGTATTTT. Translated, it gives CASSGGQATDTQYF.

The CDR3 is CASRTLGNEKLFF. CDR3 DNA sequence: TGTGCCAGCAGGACACTGGGTAATGAAAAACTGTTTTTT. The chain links TRBV27 to TRBJ1-4; D ambiguous. V was trimmed by 6 bases and J by 4 bases, leaving 9 bases between them. CDR1 is MNHEY and CDR2 is SMNVEV in the germline V gene (reference sequence). This CDR3 spans 13 amino acids.

Points on this clone: Compared with germline, one end of the junction differs, possibly owing to a read error. V usage is TRBV9 and J usage is TRBJ2-3, with a possible D match to TRBD2 (7 bases). The CDR3 has 16 residues. CDR1 and CDR2 from the germline V gene are SGDLS and YYNGEE. Here the CDR3 DNA reads TGTGCCAGCAGCGTAGGTGGGCGGGAGAAGACAGGTACGCAGTATTTT. It translates to CASSVGGREKTGTQYF.

The V call is TRBV19, the J call TRBJ1-2; 7 bases match TRBD1. CDR3 length: 16 amino acids. The V gene end was trimmed by 4 bases and the J gene end by 4 bases; junction bases not matched to a gene: 12. CDR1 and CDR2 (germline): LNHDA, SQIVND (reference sequence). The CDR3 nucleotides read TGTGCCAGTAGTACCCTATCGACAGGGCGGGTCTATGGCTACACCTTC. Encoded protein: CASSTLSTGRVYGYTF.

The CDR3 sequence: CASSPRTRTGNTDTQYF. The DNA of the CDR3 is TGTGCCAGCAGCCCGCGTACGAGGACAGGCAACACAGATACGCAGTATTTT. V usage is TRBV7-9 and J usage is TRBJ2-3; 7 positions match TRBD1. Trimming at V came to 5 bases and at J to 2 bases, leaving 13 bases not matched to a gene. The CDR3 contains 17 residues. The germline V gene encodes CDR1 SEHNR and CDR2 FQNEAQ (reference sequence).

V is TRBV4-2 and J is TRBJ2-3; 9 nucleotides align to TRBD2. Germline V gene data show CDR1 as LGHNA and CDR2 as YNFKEQ. The ends lost 0 bases at V and 4 bases at J; junction bases unmatched: 8. The CDR3 is made up of 17 amino acids. This chain's CDR3 is CASSQDRASGESDTQYF. CDR3 sequence (DNA): TGTGCCAGCAGCCAAGATAGAGCTAGCGGGGAGTCAGATACGCAGTATTTT.

The chain links TRBV5-1 to TRBJ2-7, with 7 bases fitting TRBD1. Germline loops: CDR1 SGHRS, CDR2 YFSETQ. CDR3 length: 15 residues. V was pared by 0 bases and J by 4 bases, with 7 bases of the junction left unmatched. CDR3 sequence (DNA): TGCGCCAGCAGCTTGGTGAGACAGGGTGGGTACGAGCAGTACTTC. Translating gives CASSLVRQGGYEQYF.